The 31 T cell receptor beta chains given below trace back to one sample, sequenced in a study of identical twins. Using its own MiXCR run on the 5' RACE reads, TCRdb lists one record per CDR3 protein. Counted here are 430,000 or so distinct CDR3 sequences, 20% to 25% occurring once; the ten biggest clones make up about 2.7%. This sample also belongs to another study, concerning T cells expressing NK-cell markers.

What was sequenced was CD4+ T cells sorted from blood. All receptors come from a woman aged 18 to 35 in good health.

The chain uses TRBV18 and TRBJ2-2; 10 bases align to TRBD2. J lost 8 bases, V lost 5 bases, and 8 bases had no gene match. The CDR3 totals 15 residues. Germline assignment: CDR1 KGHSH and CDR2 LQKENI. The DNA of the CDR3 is TGTGCCAGCTCATCTCAACTAGCGGGAACGGGGGAGCTGTTTTTT. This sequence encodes CASSSQLAGTGELFF.

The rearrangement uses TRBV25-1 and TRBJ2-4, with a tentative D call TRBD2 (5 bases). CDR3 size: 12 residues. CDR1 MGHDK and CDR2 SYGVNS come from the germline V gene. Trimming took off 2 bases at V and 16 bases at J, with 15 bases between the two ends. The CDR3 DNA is TGTGCCAGCAGTGAAACCGGACTGCGTATTTACTTC. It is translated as CASSETGLRIYF.

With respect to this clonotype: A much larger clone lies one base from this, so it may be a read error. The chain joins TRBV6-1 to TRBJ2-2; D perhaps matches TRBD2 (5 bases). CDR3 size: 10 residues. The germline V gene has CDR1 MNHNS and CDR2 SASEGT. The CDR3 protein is CARPTGKLFF. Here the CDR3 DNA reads TGTGCCAGGCCCACCGGGAAGCTGTTTTTT.

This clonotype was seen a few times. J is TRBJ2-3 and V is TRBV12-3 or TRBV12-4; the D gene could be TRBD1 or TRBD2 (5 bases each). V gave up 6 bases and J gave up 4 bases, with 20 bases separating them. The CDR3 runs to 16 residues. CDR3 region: CASSPLGAVGADTQYF. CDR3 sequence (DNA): TGTGCCAGCAGCCCCCTGGGAGCTGTGGGGGCAGATACGCAGTATTTT.

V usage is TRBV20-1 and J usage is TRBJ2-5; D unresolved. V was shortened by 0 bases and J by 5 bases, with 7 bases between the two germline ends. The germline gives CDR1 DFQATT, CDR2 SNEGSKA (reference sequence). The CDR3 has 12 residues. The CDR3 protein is CSARDRIETQYF. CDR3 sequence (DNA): TGCAGTGCTAGAGATCGAATTGAGACCCAGTACTTC.

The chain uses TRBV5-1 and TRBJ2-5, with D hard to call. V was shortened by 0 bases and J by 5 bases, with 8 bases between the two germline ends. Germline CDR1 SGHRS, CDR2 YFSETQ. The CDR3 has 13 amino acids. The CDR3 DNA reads TGCGCCAGCAGCTTGGCCGCGGACGAGACCCAGTACTTC. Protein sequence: CASSLAADETQYF.

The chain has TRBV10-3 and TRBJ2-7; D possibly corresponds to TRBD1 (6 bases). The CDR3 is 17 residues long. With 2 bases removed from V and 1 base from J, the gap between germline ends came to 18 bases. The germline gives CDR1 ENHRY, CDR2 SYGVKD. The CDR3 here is CAISELGTGTASYEQYF. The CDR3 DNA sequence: TGTGCCATCAGTGAGCTTGGAACAGGGACCGCGTCCTACGAGCAGTACTTC.

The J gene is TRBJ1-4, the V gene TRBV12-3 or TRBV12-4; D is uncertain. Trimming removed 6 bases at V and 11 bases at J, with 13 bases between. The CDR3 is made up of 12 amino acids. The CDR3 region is CASSVAPGKLFF. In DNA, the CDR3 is TGTGCCAGCAGCGTAGCCCCCGGGAAACTGTTTTTT.

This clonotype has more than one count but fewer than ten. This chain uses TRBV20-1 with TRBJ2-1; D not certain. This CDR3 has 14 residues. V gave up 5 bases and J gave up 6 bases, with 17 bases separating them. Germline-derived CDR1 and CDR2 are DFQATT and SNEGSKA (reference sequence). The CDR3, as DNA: TGCAGTGCTCCGTCAGACTCGTATGCCAATGAGCAGTTCTTC. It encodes CSAPSDSYANEQFF.

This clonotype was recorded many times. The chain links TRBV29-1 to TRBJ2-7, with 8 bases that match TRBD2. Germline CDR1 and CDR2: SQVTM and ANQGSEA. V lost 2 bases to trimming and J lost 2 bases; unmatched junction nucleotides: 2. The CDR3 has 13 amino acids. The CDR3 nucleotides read TGCAGCGTTGAATTAGCGGGAACCTACGAGCAGTACTTC. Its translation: CSVELAGTYEQYF.

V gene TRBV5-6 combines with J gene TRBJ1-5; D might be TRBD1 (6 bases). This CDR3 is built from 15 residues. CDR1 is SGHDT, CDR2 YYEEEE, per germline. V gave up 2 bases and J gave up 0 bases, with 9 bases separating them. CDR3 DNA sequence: TGTGCCAGCAGCTTACGGACAGTTAGCAATCAGCCCCAGCATTTT. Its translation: CASSLRTVSNQPQHF.

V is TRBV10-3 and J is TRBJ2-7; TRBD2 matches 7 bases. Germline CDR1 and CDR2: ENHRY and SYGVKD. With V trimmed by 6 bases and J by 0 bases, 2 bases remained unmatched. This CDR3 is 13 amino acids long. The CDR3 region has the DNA TGTGCCATCAGCAGGGACTACTCCTACGAGCAGTACTTC. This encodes CAISRDYSYEQYF.

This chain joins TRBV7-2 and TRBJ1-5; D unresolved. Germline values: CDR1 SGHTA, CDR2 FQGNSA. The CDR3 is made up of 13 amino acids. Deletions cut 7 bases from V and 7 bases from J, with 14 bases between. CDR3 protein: CASNGAEGQPQHF. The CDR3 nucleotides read TGTGCCAGCAACGGAGCGGAGGGACAGCCCCAGCATTTT.

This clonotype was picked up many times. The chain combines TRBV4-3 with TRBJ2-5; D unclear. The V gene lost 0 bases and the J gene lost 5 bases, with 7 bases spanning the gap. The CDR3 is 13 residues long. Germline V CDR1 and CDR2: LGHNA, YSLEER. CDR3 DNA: TGCGCCAGCAGCCAAGATTATGGGGAGACCCAGTACTTC. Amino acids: CASSQDYGETQYF.

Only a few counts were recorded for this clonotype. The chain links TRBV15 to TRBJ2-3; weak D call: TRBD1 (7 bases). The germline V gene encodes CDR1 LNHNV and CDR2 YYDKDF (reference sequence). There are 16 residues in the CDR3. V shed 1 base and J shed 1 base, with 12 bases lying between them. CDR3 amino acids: CATSRGQGGGTDTQYF. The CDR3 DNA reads TGTGCCACCAGCAGAGGTCAGGGGGGAGGCACAGATACGCAGTATTTT.

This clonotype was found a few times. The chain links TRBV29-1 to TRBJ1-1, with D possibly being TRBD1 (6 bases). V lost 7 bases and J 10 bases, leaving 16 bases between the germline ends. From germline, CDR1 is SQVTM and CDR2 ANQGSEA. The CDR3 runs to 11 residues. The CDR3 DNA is TGCAGCGGCGGGACAACCCCCGGAGCTTTCTTT. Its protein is CSGGTTPGAFF. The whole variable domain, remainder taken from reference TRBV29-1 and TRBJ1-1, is SAVISQKPSRDICQRGTSLTIQCQVDSQVTMMFWYRQQPGQSLTLIATANQGSEATYESGFVIDKFPISRPNLTFSTLTVSNMSPEDSSIYLCSGGTTPGAFFGQGTRLTVV.

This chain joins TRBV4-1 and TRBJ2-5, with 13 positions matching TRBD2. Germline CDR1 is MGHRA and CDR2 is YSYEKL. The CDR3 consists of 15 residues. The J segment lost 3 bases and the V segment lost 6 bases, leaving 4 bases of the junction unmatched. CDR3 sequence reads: CASRRGLAGEETQYF. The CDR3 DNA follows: TGCGCCAGCAGGCGCGGACTAGCGGGAGAAGAGACCCAGTACTTC.

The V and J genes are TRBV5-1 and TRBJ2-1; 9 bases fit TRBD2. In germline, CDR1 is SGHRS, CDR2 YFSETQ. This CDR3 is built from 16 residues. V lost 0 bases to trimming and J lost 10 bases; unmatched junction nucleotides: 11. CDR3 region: CASSLAGGGAGREQFF. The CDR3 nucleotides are TGCGCCAGCAGCTTGGCTGGCGGGGGGGCAGGAAGGGAGCAGTTCTTC.

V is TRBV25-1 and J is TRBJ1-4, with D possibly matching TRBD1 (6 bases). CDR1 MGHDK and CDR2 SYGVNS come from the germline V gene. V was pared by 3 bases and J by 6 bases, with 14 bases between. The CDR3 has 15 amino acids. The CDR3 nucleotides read TGTGCCAGCAGTGATCCCACAGGGCCGGATGAAAAACTGTTTTTT. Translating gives CASSDPTGPDEKLFF. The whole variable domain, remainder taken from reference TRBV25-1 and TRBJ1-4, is EADIYQTPRYLVIGTGKKITLECSQTMGHDKMYWYQQDPGMELHLIHYSYGVNSTEKGDLSSESTVSRIRTEHFPLTLESARPSHTSQYLCASSDPTGPDEKLFFGSGTQLSVL.

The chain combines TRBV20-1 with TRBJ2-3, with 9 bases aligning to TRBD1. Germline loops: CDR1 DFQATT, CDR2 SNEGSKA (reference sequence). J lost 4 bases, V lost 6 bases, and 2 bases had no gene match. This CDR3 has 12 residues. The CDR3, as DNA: TGCAGTGCAAGGGACAGGGCAGATACGCAGTATTTT. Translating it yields CSARDRADTQYF.

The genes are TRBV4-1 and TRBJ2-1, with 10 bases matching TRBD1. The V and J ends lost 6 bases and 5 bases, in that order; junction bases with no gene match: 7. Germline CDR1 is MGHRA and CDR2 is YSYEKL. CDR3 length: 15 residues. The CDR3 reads CASSPRDRGDNEQFF. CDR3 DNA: TGCGCCAGCAGTCCCCGGGACAGGGGAGACAATGAGCAGTTCTTC.

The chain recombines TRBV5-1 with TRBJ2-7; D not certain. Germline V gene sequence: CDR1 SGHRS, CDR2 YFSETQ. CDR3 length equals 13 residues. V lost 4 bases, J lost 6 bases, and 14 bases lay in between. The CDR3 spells CASSLSQMGEQYF. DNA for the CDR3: TGCGCCAGCAGCCTATCCCAGATGGGCGAGCAGTACTTC.

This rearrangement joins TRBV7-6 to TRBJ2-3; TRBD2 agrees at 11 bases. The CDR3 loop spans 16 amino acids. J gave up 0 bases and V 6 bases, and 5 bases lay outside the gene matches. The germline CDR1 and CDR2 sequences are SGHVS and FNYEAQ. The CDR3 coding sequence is TGTGCCAGCAGTCCGACTAGCGGGGTTAGCACAGATACGCAGTATTTT. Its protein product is CASSPTSGVSTDTQYF. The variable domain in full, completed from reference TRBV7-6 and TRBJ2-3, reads GAGVSQSPRYKVTKRGQDVALRCDPISGHVSLYWYRQALGQGPEFLTYFNYEAQQDKSGLPNDRFSAERPEGSISTLTIQRTEQRDSAMYRCASSPTSGVSTDTQYFGPGTRLTVL.

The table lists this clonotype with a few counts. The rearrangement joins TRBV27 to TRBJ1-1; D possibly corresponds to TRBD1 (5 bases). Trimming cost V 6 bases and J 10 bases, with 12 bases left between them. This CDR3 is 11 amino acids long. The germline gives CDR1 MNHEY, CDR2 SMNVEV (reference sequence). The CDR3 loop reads CASRSGRAAFF. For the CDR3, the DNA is TGTGCCAGCAGAAGCGGCAGGGCAGCTTTCTTT.

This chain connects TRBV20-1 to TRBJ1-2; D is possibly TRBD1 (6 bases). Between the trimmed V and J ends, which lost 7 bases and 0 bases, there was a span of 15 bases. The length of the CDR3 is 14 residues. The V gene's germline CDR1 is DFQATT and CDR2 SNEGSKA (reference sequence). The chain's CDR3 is CSGRTVTANYGYTF. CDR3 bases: TGCAGTGGGAGGACAGTCACAGCTAACTATGGCTACACCTTC.

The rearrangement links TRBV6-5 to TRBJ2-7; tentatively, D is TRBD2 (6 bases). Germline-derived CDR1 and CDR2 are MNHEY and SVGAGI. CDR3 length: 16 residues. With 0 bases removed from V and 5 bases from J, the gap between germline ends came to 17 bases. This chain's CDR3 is CASSYSNSGRTNEQYF. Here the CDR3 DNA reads TGTGCCAGCAGTTACTCGAATAGCGGTCGGACCAACGAGCAGTACTTC.

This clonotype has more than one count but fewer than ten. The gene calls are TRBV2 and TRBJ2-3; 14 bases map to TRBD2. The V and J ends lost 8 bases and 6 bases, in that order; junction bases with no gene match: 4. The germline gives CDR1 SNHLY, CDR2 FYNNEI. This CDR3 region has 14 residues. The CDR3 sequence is CASGGTSGGDTQYF. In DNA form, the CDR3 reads TGTGCCAGCGGCGGGACTAGCGGGGGCGATACGCAGTATTTT.

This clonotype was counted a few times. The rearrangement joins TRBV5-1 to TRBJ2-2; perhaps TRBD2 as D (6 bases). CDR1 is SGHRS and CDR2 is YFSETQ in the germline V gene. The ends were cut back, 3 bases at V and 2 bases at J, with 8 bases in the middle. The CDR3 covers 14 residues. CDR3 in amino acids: CASSWDSNTGELFF. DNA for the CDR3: TGCGCCAGCAGCTGGGACTCCAACACCGGGGAGCTGTTTTTT.

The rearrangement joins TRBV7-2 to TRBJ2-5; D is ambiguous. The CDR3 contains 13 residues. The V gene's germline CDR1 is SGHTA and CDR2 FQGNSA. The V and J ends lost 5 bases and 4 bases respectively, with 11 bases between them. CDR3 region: CASSPTWGETQYF. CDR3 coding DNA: TGTGCCAGCAGCCCAACCTGGGGAGAGACCCAGTACTTC.

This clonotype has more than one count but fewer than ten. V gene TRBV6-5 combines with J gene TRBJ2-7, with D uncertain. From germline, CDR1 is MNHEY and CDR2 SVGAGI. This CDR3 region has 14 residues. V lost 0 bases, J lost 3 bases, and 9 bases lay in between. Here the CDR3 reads CASSYSLLGYEQYF. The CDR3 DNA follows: TGTGCCAGCAGTTACTCGCTCCTCGGCTACGAGCAGTACTTC.

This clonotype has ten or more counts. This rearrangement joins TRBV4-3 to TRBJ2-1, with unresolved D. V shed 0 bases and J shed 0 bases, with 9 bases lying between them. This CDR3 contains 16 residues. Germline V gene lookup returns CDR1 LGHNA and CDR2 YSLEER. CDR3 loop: CASSQDGRSSYNEQFF. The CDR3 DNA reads TGCGCCAGCAGCCAAGATGGAAGGAGCTCCTACAATGAGCAGTTCTTC.